This is a list of T cell receptor beta chains from one sample in a study of T cells expressing NK-cell markers. TCRdb re-called the 5' RACE reads and gives one entry per CDR3 protein, without DNA. The sample holds some 300,000 distinct CDR3 sequences. Sample: blood T cells: a sorted CD56 or NKG2C T cell subset, CD4+ or CD8+ T cells, or bulk PBMC T cells (not recorded which). These receptors originate from a man aged 18 to 29 in good health. Both conserved end residues are part of each CDR3. Fields, in order: CDR3 protein, V gene, J gene.

CDR3aa: CASSFVAGETQYF
v_gene: TRBV5-6
j_gene: TRBJ2-5

CDR3aa: CASSLQAGVNQPQHF
v_gene: TRBV12-3/TRBV12-4
j_gene: TRBJ1-5

CDR3aa: CASSSTGRGGGYTF
v_gene: TRBV12-3/TRBV12-4
j_gene: TRBJ1-2

CDR3aa: CSVDPGTDYGYTF
v_gene: TRBV29-1
j_gene: TRBJ1-2

CDR3aa: CASSGQGAIAEAFF
v_gene: TRBV5-5
j_gene: TRBJ1-1

CDR3aa: CASSSTSGSSIEQFF
v_gene: TRBV5-1
j_gene: TRBJ2-1

CDR3aa: CASSGTSGNVQETQYF
v_gene: TRBV10-2
j_gene: TRBJ2-5

CDR3aa: CASSLDGAGGAETQYF
v_gene: TRBV7-2
j_gene: TRBJ2-5

CDR3aa: CATSDNQLAGGIYEQFF
v_gene: TRBV24-1
j_gene: TRBJ2-1

CDR3aa: CASSFAGVNEKLFF
v_gene: TRBV5-1
j_gene: TRBJ1-4

CDR3aa: CASSPPGRASGNTIYF
v_gene: TRBV18
j_gene: TRBJ1-3

CDR3aa: CASSLSEGQYEQYF
v_gene: TRBV18
j_gene: TRBJ2-7

CDR3aa: CSAQRQGLTGELFF
v_gene: TRBV20-1
j_gene: TRBJ2-2

CDR3aa: CASRLQGWYSNQPQHF
v_gene: TRBV12-3/TRBV12-4
j_gene: TRBJ1-5

CDR3aa: CATQGPSYNEQFF
v_gene: TRBV24-1
j_gene: TRBJ2-1

CDR3aa: CATSDAARMADTQYF
v_gene: TRBV24-1
j_gene: TRBJ2-3

CDR3aa: CSAKIPSGRAGGELFF
v_gene: TRBV20-1
j_gene: TRBJ2-2

CDR3aa: CASSLASGTDGYTF
v_gene: TRBV7-2
j_gene: TRBJ1-2

CDR3aa: CASSLEQGLGQPQHF
v_gene: TRBV12-3/TRBV12-4
j_gene: TRBJ1-5